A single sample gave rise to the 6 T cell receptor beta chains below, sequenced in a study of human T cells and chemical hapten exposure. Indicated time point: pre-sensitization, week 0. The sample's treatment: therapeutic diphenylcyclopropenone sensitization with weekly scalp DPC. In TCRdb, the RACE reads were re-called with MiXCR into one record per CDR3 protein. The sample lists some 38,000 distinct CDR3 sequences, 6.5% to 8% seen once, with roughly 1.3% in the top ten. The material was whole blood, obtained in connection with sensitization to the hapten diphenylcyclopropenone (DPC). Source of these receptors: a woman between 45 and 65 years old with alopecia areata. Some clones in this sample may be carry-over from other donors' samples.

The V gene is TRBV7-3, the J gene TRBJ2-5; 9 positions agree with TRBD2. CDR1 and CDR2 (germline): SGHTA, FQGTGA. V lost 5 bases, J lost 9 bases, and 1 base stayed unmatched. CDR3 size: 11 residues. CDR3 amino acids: CASSRGGAQYF. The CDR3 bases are TGTGCCAGCAGCCGCGGGGGGGCCCAGTACTTC.

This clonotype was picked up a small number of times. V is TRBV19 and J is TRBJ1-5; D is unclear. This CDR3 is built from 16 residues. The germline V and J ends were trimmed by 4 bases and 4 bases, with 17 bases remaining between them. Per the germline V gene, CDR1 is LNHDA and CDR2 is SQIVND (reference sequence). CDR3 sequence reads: CASSKTSIMVNQPQHF. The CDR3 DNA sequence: TGTGCCAGTAGTAAGACCTCAATTATGGTTAATCAGCCCCAGCATTTT. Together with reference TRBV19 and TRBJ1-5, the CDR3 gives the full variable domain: DGGITQSPKYLFRKEGQNVTLSCEQNLNHDAMYWYRQDPGQGLRLIYYSQIVNDFQKGDIAEGYSVSREKKESFPLTVTSAQKNPTAFYLCASSKTSIMVNQPQHFGDGTRLSIL.

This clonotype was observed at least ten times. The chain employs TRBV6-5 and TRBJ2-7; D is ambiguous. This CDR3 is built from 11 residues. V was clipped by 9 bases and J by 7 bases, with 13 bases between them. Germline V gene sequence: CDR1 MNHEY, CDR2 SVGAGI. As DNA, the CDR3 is TGTGCCAGTAACGCCGGCTGGGAGCAGTACTTC. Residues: CASNAGWEQYF.

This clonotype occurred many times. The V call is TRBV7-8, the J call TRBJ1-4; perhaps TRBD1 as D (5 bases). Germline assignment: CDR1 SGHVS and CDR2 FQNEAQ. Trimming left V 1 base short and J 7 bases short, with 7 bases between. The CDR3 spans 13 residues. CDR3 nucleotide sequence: TGTGCCAGCAGCTTAGTGCAGGGTGAAAAACTGTTTTTT. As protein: CASSLVQGEKLFF.

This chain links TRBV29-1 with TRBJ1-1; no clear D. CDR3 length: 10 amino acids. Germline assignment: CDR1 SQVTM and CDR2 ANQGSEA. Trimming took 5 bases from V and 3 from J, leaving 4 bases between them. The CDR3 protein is CSVRDTEAFF. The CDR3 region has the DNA TGCAGCGTTCGGGACACTGAAGCTTTCTTT.

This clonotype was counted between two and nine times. CDR3 protein: CASSQDTGSLNTEAFF. CDR3 bases: TGCGCCAGCAGCCAAGATACTGGCAGCCTGAACACTGAAGCTTTCTTT. The chain carries TRBV4-1 and TRBJ1-1; no firm D call. The V gene lost 0 bases and the J gene lost 0 bases, with 11 bases spanning the gap. In germline, CDR1 is MGHRA, CDR2 YSYEKL. The CDR3 spans 16 residues.